This T cell receptor beta chain is from a study of OX40 agonist ivuxolimab in advanced cancers. V gave up 5 bases and J gave up 2 bases, with 16 bases separating them. The CDR3 is 15 amino acids. Looked up from germline, CDR1 is MNHEY and CDR2 is SMNVEV (reference sequence). Study conclusions and caveats: Those patients achieving a partial response at 0.1-3.0 mg/kg showed among the lowest clonal expansion.

About this clone: Its antigen is not identified.

Here immunoSEQ multiplex PCR was the method, and the copy in TCRdb shows in-frame clones only, minus some. The sample shows about 41,000 clones, roughly four fifths of them seen only once. This sequence joins TRBV27 and TRBJ2-7; D gene ambiguous. The sequencing used CD4+ or CD8+ T cells sorted from blood, collected in a trial of the OX40 agonist ivuxolimab. The TCR sequence derives from an adult with an advanced solid tumor such as melanoma, head and neck, liver or kidney cancer. CDR3 in DNA: TGTGCCAGCAGTACACATTCGGGTGGGGCCTACGAGCAGTACTTC. Encoded protein: CASSTHSGGAYEQYF.